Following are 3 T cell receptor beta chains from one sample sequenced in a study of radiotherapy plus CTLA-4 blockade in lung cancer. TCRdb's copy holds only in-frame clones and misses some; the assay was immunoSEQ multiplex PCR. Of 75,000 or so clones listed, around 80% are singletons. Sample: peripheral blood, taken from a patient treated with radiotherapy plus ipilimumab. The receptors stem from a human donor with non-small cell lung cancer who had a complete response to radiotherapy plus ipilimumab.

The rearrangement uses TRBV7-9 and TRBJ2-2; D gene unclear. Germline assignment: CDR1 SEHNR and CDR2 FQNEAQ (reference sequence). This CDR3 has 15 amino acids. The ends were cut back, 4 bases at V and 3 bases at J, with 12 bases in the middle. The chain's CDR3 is CASSSRFGDTGELFF. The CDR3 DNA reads TGTGCCAGCAGCTCGAGGTTTGGCGACACCGGGGAGCTGTTTTTT.

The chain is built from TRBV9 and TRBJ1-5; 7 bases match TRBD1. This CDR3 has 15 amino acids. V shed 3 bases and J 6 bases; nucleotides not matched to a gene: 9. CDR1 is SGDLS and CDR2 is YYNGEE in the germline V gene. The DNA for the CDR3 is TGTGCCAGCAGCGCCCACCCGACAGGGCGTCAGCCCCAGCATTTT. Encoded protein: CASSAHPTGRQPQHF.

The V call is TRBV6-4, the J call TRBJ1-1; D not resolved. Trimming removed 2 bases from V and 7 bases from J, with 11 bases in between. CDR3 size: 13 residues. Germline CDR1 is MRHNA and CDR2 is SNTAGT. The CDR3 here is CASSDGEGDEAFF. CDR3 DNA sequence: TGTGCCAGCAGTGACGGGGAGGGAGATGAAGCTTTCTTT.